This T cell receptor beta chain was documented in a study of beta chain features in type 1 diabetes. Sequenced material consisted of expressed TCRB transcripts (all of the isolated RNA was reverse transcribed). The assay was immunoSEQ multiplex PCR, and TCRdb's table has in-frame clones only and misses some. The sample lists about 700,000 clones; roughly 12% were seen once. Broader study findings: Moderate yet significant TCRB CDR3 shortening was seen in Type 1 diabetes patients in all four CD4+ subsets.

CDR1 is SGHRS, CDR2 YFSETQ, per germline. The CDR3 is 16 residues long. J gave up 5 bases and V 4 bases, and 10 bases lay outside the gene matches. This clone came up a few times. The antigen is undetermined. V usage is TRBV5-1 and J usage is TRBJ2-7, with 12 bases aligning to TRBD1. The origin of this receptor is a man aged 18 to 30 with type 1 diabetes. Material for sequencing was naive CD4+ T cells from blood. For the CDR3, the DNA is TGCGCCAGCAGCAGCTACCCGGGACAGGGGGCGAACGAGCAGTACTTC. Translating gives CASSSYPGQGANEQYF.